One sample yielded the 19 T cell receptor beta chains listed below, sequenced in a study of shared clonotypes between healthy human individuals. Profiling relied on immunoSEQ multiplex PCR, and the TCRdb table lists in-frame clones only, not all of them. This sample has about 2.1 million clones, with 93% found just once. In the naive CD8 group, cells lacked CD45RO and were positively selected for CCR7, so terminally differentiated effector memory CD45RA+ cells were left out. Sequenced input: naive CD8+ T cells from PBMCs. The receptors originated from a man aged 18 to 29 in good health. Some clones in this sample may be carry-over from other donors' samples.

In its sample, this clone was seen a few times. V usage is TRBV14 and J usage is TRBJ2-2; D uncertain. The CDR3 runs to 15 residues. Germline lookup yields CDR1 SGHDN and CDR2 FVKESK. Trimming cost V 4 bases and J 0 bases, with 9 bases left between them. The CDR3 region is CASSPWHTNTGELFF. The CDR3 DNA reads TGTGCCAGCAGCCCCTGGCATACGAACACCGGGGAGCTGTTTTTT.

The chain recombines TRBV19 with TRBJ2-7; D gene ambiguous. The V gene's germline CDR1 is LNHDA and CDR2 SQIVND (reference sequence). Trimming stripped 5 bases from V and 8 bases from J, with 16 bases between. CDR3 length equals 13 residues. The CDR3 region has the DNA TGTGCCAGTAGTTTAGGACCGGCTATAAAGCAGTACTTC. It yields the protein CASSLGPAIKQYF.

CDR3 loop: CASSIVRTGVGTEAFF. The CDR3 DNA reads as TGTGCCAGTAGTATAGTCCGGACAGGGGTGGGCACTGAAGCTTTCTTT. The chain has TRBV19 and TRBJ1-1; 9 bases align to TRBD1. The CDR3 runs 16 residues. Germline V gene data show CDR1 as LNHDA and CDR2 as SQIVND (reference sequence). V shed 1 base and J 4 bases; nucleotides not matched to a gene: 7.

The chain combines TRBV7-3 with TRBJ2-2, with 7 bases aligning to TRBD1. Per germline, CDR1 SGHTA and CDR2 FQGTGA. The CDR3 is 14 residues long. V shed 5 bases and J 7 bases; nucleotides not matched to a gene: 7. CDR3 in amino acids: CASSNTGAGGELFF. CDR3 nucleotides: TGTGCCAGCAGCAACACAGGGGCGGGCGGGGAGCTGTTTTTT.

Here the CDR3 DNA reads TGCAGCGGTGTAGGCGGGGACGAGGGCTACACCTTC. Protein: CSGVGGDEGYTF. V is TRBV29-1 and J is TRBJ1-2; tentatively, D is TRBD1 (5 bases). Germline CDR1 SQVTM, CDR2 ANQGSEA. V dropped 7 bases and J dropped 8 bases, with 17 bases sitting between them. CDR3 size: 12 residues.

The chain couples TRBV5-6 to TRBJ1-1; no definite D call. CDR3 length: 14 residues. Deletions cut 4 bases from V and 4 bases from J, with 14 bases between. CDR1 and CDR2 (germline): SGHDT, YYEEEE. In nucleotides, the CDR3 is TGTGCCAGCAGCGCCGGGGTGGCAGTCACTGAAGCTTTCTTT. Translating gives CASSAGVAVTEAFF.

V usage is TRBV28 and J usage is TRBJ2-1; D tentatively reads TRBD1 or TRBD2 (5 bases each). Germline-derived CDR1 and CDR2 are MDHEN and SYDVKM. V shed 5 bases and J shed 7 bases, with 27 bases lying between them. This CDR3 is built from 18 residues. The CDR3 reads CASSRNPGRVAHLNEQFF. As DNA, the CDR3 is TGTGCCAGCAGTAGGAACCCGGGACGCGTCGCACACCTTAATGAGCAGTTCTTC.

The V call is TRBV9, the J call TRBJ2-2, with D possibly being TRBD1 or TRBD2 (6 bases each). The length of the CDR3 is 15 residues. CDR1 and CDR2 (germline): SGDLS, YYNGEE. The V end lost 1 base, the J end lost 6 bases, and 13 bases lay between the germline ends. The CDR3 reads CASSVYGGPAGELFF. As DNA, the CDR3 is TGTGCCAGCAGCGTATACGGGGGCCCGGCCGGGGAGCTGTTTTTT.

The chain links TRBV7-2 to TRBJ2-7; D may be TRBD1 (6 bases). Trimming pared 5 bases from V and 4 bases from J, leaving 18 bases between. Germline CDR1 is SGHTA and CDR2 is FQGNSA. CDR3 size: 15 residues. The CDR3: CASSGRTAGAYEQYF. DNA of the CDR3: TGTGCCAGCAGCGGCCGGACAGCTGGTGCTTACGAGCAGTACTTC.

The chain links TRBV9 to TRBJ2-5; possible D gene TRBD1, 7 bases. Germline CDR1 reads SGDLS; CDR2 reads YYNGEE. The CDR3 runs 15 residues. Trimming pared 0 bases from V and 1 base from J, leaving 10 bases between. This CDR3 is CASSVDQGGQETQYF. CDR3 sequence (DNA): TGTGCCAGCAGCGTAGATCAGGGGGGCCAAGAGACCCAGTACTTC.

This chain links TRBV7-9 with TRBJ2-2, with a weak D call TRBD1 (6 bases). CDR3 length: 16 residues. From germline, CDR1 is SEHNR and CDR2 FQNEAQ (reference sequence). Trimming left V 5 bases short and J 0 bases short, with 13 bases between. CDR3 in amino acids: CASSRTGLSNTGELFF. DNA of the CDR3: TGTGCCAGCAGCCGAACAGGGCTTTCGAACACCGGGGAGCTGTTTTTT. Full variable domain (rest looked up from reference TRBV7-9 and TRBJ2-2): DTGVSQNPRHKITKRGQNVTFRCDPISEHNRLYWYRQTLGQGPEFLTYFQNEAQLEKSRLLSDRFSAERPKGSFSTLEIQRTEQGDSAMYLCASSRTGLSNTGELFFGEGSRLTVL.

The DNA of the CDR3 is TGTGCCAGCAGTACACCGACAGGGTCCAGGGAGACCCAGTACTTC. Translation: CASSTPTGSRETQYF. The chain couples TRBV27 to TRBJ2-5; TRBD1 matches 7 bases. CDR3 length equals 15 residues. Germline-derived CDR1 and CDR2 are MNHEY and SMNVEV (reference sequence). J lost 5 bases, V lost 5 bases, and 11 bases had no gene match.

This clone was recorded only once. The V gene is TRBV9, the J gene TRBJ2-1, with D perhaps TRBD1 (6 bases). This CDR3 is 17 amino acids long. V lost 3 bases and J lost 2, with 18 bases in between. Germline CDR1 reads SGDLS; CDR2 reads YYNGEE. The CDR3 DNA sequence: TGTGCCAGCAGCGGAGGGCACCGGGACACCGCCTACAATGAGCAGTTCTTC. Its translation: CASSGGHRDTAYNEQFF.

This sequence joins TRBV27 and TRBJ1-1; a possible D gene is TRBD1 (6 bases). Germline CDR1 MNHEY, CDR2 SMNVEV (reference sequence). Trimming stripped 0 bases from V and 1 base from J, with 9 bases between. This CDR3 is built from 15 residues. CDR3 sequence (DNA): TGTGCCAGCAGTTTATCGAAAGGGGGGAACACTGAAGCTTTCTTT. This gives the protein CASSLSKGGNTEAFF.

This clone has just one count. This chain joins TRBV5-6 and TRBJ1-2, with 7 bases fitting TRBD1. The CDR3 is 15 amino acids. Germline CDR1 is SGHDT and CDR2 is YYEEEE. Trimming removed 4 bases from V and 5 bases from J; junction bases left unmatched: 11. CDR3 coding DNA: TGTGCCAGCAGCACTCGGACAGGAGGAATATATGGCTACACCTTC. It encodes CASSTRTGGIYGYTF.

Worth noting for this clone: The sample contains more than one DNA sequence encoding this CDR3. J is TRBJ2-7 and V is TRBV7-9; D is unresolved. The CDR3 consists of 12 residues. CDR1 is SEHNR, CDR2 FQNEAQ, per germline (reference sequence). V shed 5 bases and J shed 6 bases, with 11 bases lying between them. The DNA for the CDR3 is TGTGCCAGCAGCCTTGGAACGGCCGAGCAGTACTTC. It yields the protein CASSLGTAEQYF.

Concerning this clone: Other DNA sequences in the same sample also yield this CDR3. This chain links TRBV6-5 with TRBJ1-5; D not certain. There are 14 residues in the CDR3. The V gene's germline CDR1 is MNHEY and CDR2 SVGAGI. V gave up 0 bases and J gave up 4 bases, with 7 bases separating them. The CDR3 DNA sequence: TGTGCCAGCAGTTACTCCGGCCGGAATCAGCCCCAGCATTTT. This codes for CASSYSGRNQPQHF.

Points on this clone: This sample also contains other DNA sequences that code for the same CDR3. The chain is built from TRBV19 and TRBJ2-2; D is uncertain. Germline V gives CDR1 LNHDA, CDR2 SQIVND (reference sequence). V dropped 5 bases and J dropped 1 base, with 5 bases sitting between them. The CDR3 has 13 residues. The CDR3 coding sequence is TGTGCCAGTAGTCCCCTGAACACCGGGGAGCTGTTTTTT. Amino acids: CASSPLNTGELFF.

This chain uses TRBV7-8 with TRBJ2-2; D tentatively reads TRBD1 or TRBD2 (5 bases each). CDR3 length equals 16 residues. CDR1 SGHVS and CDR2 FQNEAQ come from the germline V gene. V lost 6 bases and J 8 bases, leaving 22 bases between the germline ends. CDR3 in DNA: TGTGCCAGCAGTTCCCGGGACCCCTCACCACCGGGGGAGCTGTTTTTT. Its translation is CASSSRDPSPPGELFF.